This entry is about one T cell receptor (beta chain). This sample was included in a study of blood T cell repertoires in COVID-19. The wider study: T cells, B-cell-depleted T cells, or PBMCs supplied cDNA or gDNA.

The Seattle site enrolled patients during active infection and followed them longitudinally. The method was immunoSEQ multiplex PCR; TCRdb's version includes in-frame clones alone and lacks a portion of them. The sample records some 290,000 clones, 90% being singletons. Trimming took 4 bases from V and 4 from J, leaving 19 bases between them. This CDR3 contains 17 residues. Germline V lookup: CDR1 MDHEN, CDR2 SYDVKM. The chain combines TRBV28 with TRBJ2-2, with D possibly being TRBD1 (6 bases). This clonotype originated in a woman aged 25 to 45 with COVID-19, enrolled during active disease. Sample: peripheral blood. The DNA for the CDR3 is TGTGCCAGCAGTTCGATCCCGGGACACCACTCCACCGGGGAGCTGTTTTTT. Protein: CASSSIPGHHSTGELFF. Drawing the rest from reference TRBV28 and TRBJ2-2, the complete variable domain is DVKVTQSSRYLVKRTGEKVFLECVQDMDHENMFWYRQDPGLGLRLIYFSYDVKMKEKGDIPEGYSVSREKKERFSLILESASTNQTSMYLCASSSIPGHHSTGELFFGEGSRLTVL.